This T cell receptor (beta chain) was obtained from a study of CD8+CD57+ T cells in acquired aplastic anemia. Study summary: Sorted cells (CD4+ and CD8+) yielded DNA amounts that averaged approximately 3.1 ug. Study observations and caveats: A set of twenty-nine CD8+ CDR3 sequences was shared between patients and controls, and these sequences appeared highly expressed in patients.

Genomic DNA provided the template from which TCR beta VDJ and CDR3 profiles were obtained. TCRdb redid the calling of the reads with MiXCR, one entry per CDR3 protein. The data hold roughly 180,000 distinct CDR3 sequences, with 55% to 65% observed a single time. The CDR3 adds up to 8 amino acids, both ends counted. The germline V gene encodes CDR1 SNHLY and CDR2 FYNNEI. Concerning this clonotype: As yet, its antigen is unknown. Here the CDR3 omits its conserved ending phenylalanine or tryptophan, so a read error is the likely source. It is unclear where the CDR3 begins or ends on the DNA, so no DNA is shown, and the CDR3 is as TCRdb lists it.

Those patients picked for sequencing had displayed CD8+CD57+ cell expansion on flow cytometry. Among the patients, all had severe acquired aplastic anemia. Blood sampling was performed on the patients, and none of them had received therapy by then. The sample comprised sorted CD4+, CD8+, or CD8+CD57+ T cells (not recorded which) from PBMCs. V gene TRBV2 combines with J gene TRBJ2-7; the table gives TRBD1 as D, unverified against the DNA. The TCR originated in a human donor with aplastic anemia. The CDR3 protein is CASSEEDS.